This is a list of T cell receptor beta chains from one sample in a study of cytomegalovirus exposure and HLA in healthy donors. Sequencing used immunoSEQ multiplex PCR; TCRdb keeps in-frame clones, though not all of them. Of around 180,000 clones detected, roughly 80% appear once; the ten largest clones hold 4.8%. The sequenced material came from PBMCs. These receptors were collected from a man aged 18-30 years in good health and CMV-seronegative. CDR3s leave out the opening cysteine and the closing phenylalanine or tryptophan. Each record gives: V gene, D gene, CDR3 protein. A D gene is named only where the DNA matches it firmly.

TRBV5-4 TRBD1 ASSYRDRRQETQY
TRBV5-1 NA ASSLGAGVFNEQF
TRBV27 NA ASSFRFNPGNTIY
TRBV7-2 NA ASSETTYEQY
TRBV7-9 TRBD1 ASSLQGASSGNTIY
TRBV6-5 NA ASSTRQATWEQY
TRBV4-2 TRBD1 ASSQEENRGLGYGYT
TRBV4-1 TRBD2 ASSQTSGVSYEQY
TRBV7-9 TRBD1 ASSLEGTGLGYT
TRBV27 TRBD2 ASREGTSAYNEQF
TRBV27 NA ASSPGVYSNQPQH
TRBV11-2 NA ASSLGGATEAF
TRBV11-1 NA ASSLRQANTGELF
TRBV5-1 NA ASSLWTRENTEAF
TRBV9 TRBD1 ASSQGTGVTYEQY
TRBV14 NA ASSPVFRAYEQF
TRBV6-5 TRBD2 ASSGQESSYEQY
TRBV18 NA ASSPGLSSYEQY
TRBV2 NA ASSEGGRPTEAF
TRBV7-9 TRBD2 ASGRTSGGSTDTQY